These T cell receptor beta chains were read from a single sample in a study of shared clonotypes between healthy human individuals. Profiling relied on immunoSEQ multiplex PCR, and the TCRdb table lists in-frame clones only, not all of them. Counted here are about 2 million clones, about 95% occurring once; the ten biggest clones make up roughly 1%. The specimen sequenced was naive CD8+ T cells sorted from blood. All receptors come from a man aged 18 to 30 in good health. CDR3s include the opening cysteine and the closing phenylalanine or tryptophan. The D gene is left open where the match is weak. Only some rows state a clone size, as once, few, many or a class for expanded clones.

clone_size | d_call | j_call | v_call | cdr3_aa | cdr3_nt
- | - | TRBJ2-3 | TRBV2 | CASSLMDGALMWTQYF | TGTGCCAGCAGTCTTATGGACGGAGCTCTGATGTGGACGCAGTATTTT
- | - | TRBJ2-5 | TRBV5-6 | CASSLELTRMEETQYF | TGTGCCAGCAGCTTGGAGCTGACTAGGATGGAAGAGACCCAGTACTTC
- | - | TRBJ1-1 | TRBV10-2 | CASSETYYTEAFF | TGCGCCAGCAGTGAAACGTACTACACTGAAGCTTTCTTT
once | TRBD2 | TRBJ2-2 | TRBV2 | CASFFSGGSTGELFF | TGTGCCAGCTTCTTCAGCGGGGGGTCCACCGGGGAGCTGTTTTTT
- | - | TRBJ2-1 | TRBV4-3 | CASSQGGNEQFF | TGCGCCAGCAGCCAAGGTGGGAATGAGCAGTTCTTC
- | - | TRBJ1-4 | TRBV21-1 | CASSGRDLIVRKLFF | TGTGCCAGCAGCGGCCGGGACCTCATAGTCCGAAAACTGTTTTTT
- | - | TRBJ2-7 | TRBV6-1 | CASSPRAYEQYF | TGTGCCAGCAGCCCCCGGGCCTACGAGCAGTACTTC
- | - | TRBJ1-2 | TRBV6-1 | CASSEGRGLYGYTF | TGTGCCAGCAGTGAAGGGAGGGGACTCTATGGCTACACCTTC
- | - | TRBJ2-5 | TRBV11-2 | CASSPLASGFEGETQYF | TGTGCCAGCAGCCCGCTGGCTTCAGGGTTCGAAGGAGAGACCCAGTACTTC
once | - | TRBJ1-1 | TRBV30 | CAWSLGGEAFF | TGTGCCTGGAGTTTGGGGGGTGAAGCTTTCTTT
- | - | TRBJ2-7 | TRBV7-9 | CASSLEWYEQYF | TGTGCCAGCAGCTTAGAGTGGTACGAGCAGTACTTC
- | - | TRBJ1-2 | TRBV11-2 | CASSLRGIDYGYTF | TGTGCCAGCAGCTTGAGGGGGATCGACTATGGCTACACCTTC
- | - | TRBJ2-1 | TRBV12-5 | CASGLVEVDRFDEQFF | TGTGCTAGTGGTTTGGTAGAAGTCGACAGGTTCGATGAGCAGTTCTTC
- | - | TRBJ1-6 | TRBV7-8 | CASSSVGGSSPLHF | TGTGCCAGCAGCTCCGTGGGAGGGAGTTCACCCCTCCACTTT
- | TRBD2 | TRBJ2-2 | TRBV10-3 | CAISDLAGGLNTGELFF | TGTGCCATCAGTGACCTAGCGGGAGGGCTGAACACCGGGGAGCTGTTTTTT
- | - | TRBJ1-2 | TRBV6-5 | CASSYSGPYGYTF | TGTGCCAGCAGTTACTCAGGGCCCTATGGCTACACCTTC
- | - | TRBJ2-3 | TRBV2 | CASSELKDIRTDTQYF | TGTGCCAGCAGTGAGCTAAAGGACATTCGGACAGATACGCAGTATTTT
- | - | TRBJ1-1 | TRBV5-1 | CASTPGAETNTEAFF | TGCGCCAGCACCCCAGGGGCAGAAACCAACACTGAAGCTTTCTTT
- | - | TRBJ2-1 | TRBV7-9 | CASSLSWGGQNNEQFF | TGTGCCAGCAGCTTATCCTGGGGGGGCCAAAACAATGAGCAGTTCTTC
- | TRBD2 | TRBJ2-1 | TRBV10-3 | CAISGPRESYNEQFF | TGTGCCATCAGTGGTCCGCGGGAGTCCTACAATGAGCAGTTCTTC
- | - | TRBJ2-7 | TRBV6-6 | CASTTSYEQYF | TGTGCCAGCACTACGTCCTACGAGCAGTACTTC
- | TRBD1 | TRBJ2-5 | TRBV2 | CASVQGVIQETQYF | TGTGCCAGCGTTCAGGGGGTTATCCAAGAGACCCAGTACTTC
- | - | TRBJ1-5 | TRBV30 | CAFTQRAASNQPQHF | TGTGCCTTTACACAGAGGGCGGCGAGCAATCAGCCCCAGCATTTT
- | TRBD2 | TRBJ2-1 | TRBV6-5 | CASSYNGGEGVNEQFF | TGTGCCAGCAGTTACAATGGCGGGGAGGGTGTTAATGAGCAGTTCTTC
- | - | TRBJ1-1 | TRBV6-6 | CASSYIDSMGTEAFF | TGTGCCAGCAGTTACATCGACAGTATGGGCACTGAAGCTTTCTTT
- | TRBD2 | TRBJ2-3 | TRBV5-1 | CASSFGLAGRADTQYF | TGCGCCAGCAGCTTCGGACTAGCGGGGAGGGCAGATACGCAGTATTTT
- | TRBD1 | TRBJ2-7 | TRBV4-1 | CASSLHADRGRFEQYF | TGCGCCAGCAGCCTCCACGCGGACAGGGGGCGCTTCGAGCAGTACTTC
- | - | TRBJ2-5 | TRBV5-4 | CASSSPGTLQETQYF | TGTGCCAGCAGTTCCCCCGGGACTCTTCAAGAGACCCAGTACTTC
few | - | TRBJ1-1 | TRBV21-1 | CARTGGIHTEAFF | TGTGCCAGGACAGGGGGTATACACACTGAAGCTTTCTTT
- | TRBD2 | TRBJ2-1 | TRBV7-2 | CASSFLRLAGYNEQFF | TGTGCCAGCAGCTTCTTGAGGTTAGCGGGATACAATGAGCAGTTCTTC
- | - | TRBJ1-3 | TRBV5-6 | CASSLQGEPLSGNTIYF | TGTGCCAGCAGCTTGCAGGGAGAACCCCTCTCTGGAAACACCATATATTTT
- | TRBD2 | TRBJ2-7 | TRBV9 | CASSVGGTSASEQYF | TGTGCCAGCAGCGTAGGGGGGACTAGCGCGAGCGAGCAGTACTTC
few | - | TRBJ2-2 | TRBV7-9 | CASSPSNTGELFF | TGTGCCAGCAGCCCCTCGAACACCGGGGAGCTGTTTTTT
- | - | TRBJ2-7 | TRBV11-2 | CASSHTYEQYF | TGTGCCAGCAGCCATACCTACGAGCAGTACTTC
- | TRBD1 | TRBJ1-5 | TRBV19 | CASSSFSGQYSNQPQHF | TGTGCCAGTAGTTCTTTCTCGGGACAGTATAGCAATCAGCCCCAGCATTTT
- | TRBD2 | TRBJ2-3 | TRBV30 | CAWNYGGADPQYF | TGTGCCTGGAACTACGGGGGGGCCGACCCGCAGTATTTT
- | - | TRBJ2-7 | TRBV5-1 | CASRKRGGANDEQYF | TGCGCCAGCAGGAAAAGAGGAGGGGCGAACGACGAGCAGTACTTC
- | - | TRBJ2-3 | TRBV6-6 | CASSIQREGQGTQYF | TGTGCCAGCAGTATCCAGCGGGAGGGACAGGGTACGCAGTATTTT
- | - | TRBJ2-3 | TRBV5-4 | CASSLGQYPTVDTQYF | TGTGCCAGCAGCTTGGGTCAGTACCCGACAGTGGATACGCAGTATTTT
- | - | TRBJ2-7 | TRBV5-6 | CASSSDKVSGGTYEQYF | TGTGCCAGCAGCTCCGACAAAGTAAGTGGGGGGACCTACGAGCAGTACTTC
- | - | TRBJ2-7 | TRBV5-1 | CASSVPSYEQYF | TGCGCCAGCAGCGTTCCCTCCTACGAGCAGTACTTC
- | TRBD2 | TRBJ2-3 | TRBV10-3 | CAISEGTSADTQYF | TGTGCCATCAGTGAGGGGACTAGCGCAGATACGCAGTATTTT
- | TRBD2 | TRBJ2-1 | TRBV7-9 | CASSLGGTSTFF | TGTGCCAGCAGCTTAGGCGGGACTAGCACGTTCTTC
- | - | TRBJ2-3 | TRBV10-1 | CASSDPSPSDRTGVYSTDTQYF | TGCGCCAGCAGTGACCCTTCCCCTTCCGATCGGACTGGAGTTTATAGCACAGATACGCAGTATTTT
- | - | TRBJ2-5 | TRBV10-3 | CAISESGSRETQYF | TGTGCCATCAGTGAGTCGGGGTCAAGAGAAACCCAGTACTTC